One and the same sample provided the 6 T cell receptor beta chains below, sequenced in a study of response to subunit inactivated influenza vaccine. TCRdb called the RT-PCR reads again in MiXCR, with one record for every CDR3 protein. The data hold hundreds of thousands of distinct CDR3 sequences, with about 15% observed a single time. This specimen was PBMCs from blood, taken less than 15 days before vaccination. The receptors here all came from a man over 45 who received an inactivated influenza vaccine.

This clonotype was picked up a small number of times. This sequence joins TRBV13 and TRBJ2-5, with D perhaps matching TRBD1 or TRBD2 (5 bases each). Trimming removed 5 bases from V and 1 base from J, with 14 bases in between. The CDR3 sequence is 15 residues long. CDR1 and CDR2 (germline): PRHDT, FYEKMQ (reference sequence). CDR3 in DNA: TGTGCCAGCAGCCTCTCCGGGGCCTCCCAAGAGACCCAGTACTTC. As protein: CASSLSGASQETQYF. Full variable domain (remainder filled in from reference TRBV13 and TRBJ2-5): AAGVIQSPRHLIKEKRETATLKCYPIPRHDTVYWYQQGPGQDPQFLISFYEKMQSDKGSIPDRFSAQQFSDYHSELNMSSLELGDSALYFCASSLSGASQETQYFGPGTRLLVL.

This clonotype has at least ten counts. The genes are TRBV20-1 and TRBJ2-7; 8 bases align to TRBD1. This CDR3 is built from 13 residues. Germline values: CDR1 DFQATT, CDR2 SNEGSKA (reference sequence). Trimming cost V 5 bases and J 3 bases; bases outside gene matches: 6. CDR3 coding DNA: TGCAGTGCTGGTCAGGGGGCCCACTACGAGCAGTACTTC. It translates to CSAGQGAHYEQYF.

There are many counts of this clonotype. The rearrangement links TRBV3-1 to TRBJ2-2; D is unresolved. Germline loops: CDR1 LGHDT, CDR2 YNNKEL (reference sequence). Trimming removed 3 bases at V and 3 bases at J, with 2 bases between. The length of the CDR3 is 12 residues. The CDR3 is CASSHHTGELFF. CDR3 bases: TGTGCCAGCAGCCATCACACCGGGGAGCTGTTTTTT.

The chain links TRBV20-1 to TRBJ2-7; D might be TRBD1 or TRBD2, each matching 6 bases. Deletions cut 3 bases from V and 6 bases from J, with 18 bases between. The CDR3 is 14 residues long. Germline CDR1 is DFQATT and CDR2 is SNEGSKA (reference sequence). CDR3 in amino acids: CSASPGVGGGEQYF. CDR3 nucleotide sequence: TGCAGTGCTAGCCCAGGGGTGGGAGGCGGCGAGCAGTACTTC.

The chain carries TRBV6-5 and TRBJ2-1, with D possibly called TRBD1 or TRBD2 (5 bases each). Germline CDR1 reads MNHEY; CDR2 reads SVGAGI. The CDR3 sequence is 14 residues long. V lost 0 bases to trimming and J lost 8 bases, with 11 bases between them. The CDR3 sequence is CASSYSGTGDEQFF. The CDR3 DNA sequence: TGTGCCAGCAGTTACTCTGGGACCGGCGATGAGCAGTTCTTC.

This clonotype was seen a few times. The chain couples TRBV4-1 to TRBJ2-7; the D gene is possibly TRBD2 (6 bases). From germline, CDR1 is MGHRA and CDR2 YSYEKL. The CDR3 is made up of 15 amino acids. Trimming shortened V by 0 bases and J by 4 bases, and 13 bases separated the two germline ends. The CDR3 DNA reads TGCGCCAGCAGCCAAGATCCCGGGCGGGATTACGAGCAGTACTTC. This gives the protein CASSQDPGRDYEQYF.